This T cell receptor (beta chain) was identified in a study of OX40 agonist ivuxolimab in advanced cancers. Whole-study context: Patients were around 83% male with ages roughly 23 to 90, mean approximately 55. The study, taken as a whole, reports: CD8+ T cells averaged more expanded clones than CD4+.

At cycle 4 day 1, cycle 7 day 1, and baseline, blood was sampled. On this clone: What it recognizes is unknown.

Assay: immunoSEQ multiplex PCR; the TCRdb copy retains only in-frame clones and omits some. This sample carries under 20,000 clones, less than 75% of them seen once, and the ten largest clones take 30% to 40%. This CDR3 is 16 amino acids long. Germline V lookup: CDR1 SGHDT, CDR2 YYEEEE. V was pared by 0 bases and J by 0 bases, with 7 bases between. The material sequenced was CD4+ or CD8+ T cells sorted from blood, taken in a trial of the OX40 agonist ivuxolimab. The TCR sequence derives from an adult with an advanced solid tumor such as melanoma, head and neck, liver or kidney cancer. This chain links TRBV5-6 with TRBJ2-6; the D is unclear. The CDR3 loop reads CASSLGRTSGANVLTF. CDR3 coding DNA: TGTGCCAGCAGCTTGGGTCGGACCTCTGGGGCCAACGTCCTGACTTTC.